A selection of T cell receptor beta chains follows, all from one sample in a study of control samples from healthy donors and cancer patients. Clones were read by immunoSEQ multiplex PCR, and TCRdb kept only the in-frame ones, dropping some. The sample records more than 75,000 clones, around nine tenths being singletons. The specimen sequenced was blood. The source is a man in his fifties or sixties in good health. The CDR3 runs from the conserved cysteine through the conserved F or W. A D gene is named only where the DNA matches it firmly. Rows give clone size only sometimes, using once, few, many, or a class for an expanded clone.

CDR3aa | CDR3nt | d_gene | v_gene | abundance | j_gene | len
CASSPKPSGGTGADTQYF | TGCGCCAGCAGCCCCAAACCTAGCGGGGGAACCGGGGCAGATACGCAGTATTTT | TRBD2 | TRBV5-1 | . | TRBJ2-3 | 18
CASSATGTLLNTEAFF | TGTGCCAGCAGCGCAACCGGGACACTCTTGAACACTGAAGCTTTCTTT | . | TRBV11-2 | . | TRBJ1-1 | 16
CASSLFGMGERETQYF | TGTGCCAGCAGTTTATTCGGGATGGGGGAGAGGGAGACCCAGTACTTC | . | TRBV28 | . | TRBJ2-5 | 16
CAWSGEKGQPQHF | TGTGCCTGGAGTGGGGAAAAGGGTCAGCCCCAGCATTTT | . | TRBV30 | once | TRBJ1-5 | 13
CAWSDPEARFQETQYF | TGTGCCTGGAGTGACCCCGAGGCACGATTCCAAGAGACCCAGTACTTC | . | TRBV30 | . | TRBJ2-5 | 16
CASSLEAGEAHTF | TGTGCCAGCAGCTTAGAGGCAGGGGAAGCACACACCTTC | . | TRBV7-9 | once | TRBJ1-2 | 13
CASSQATGADTQYF | TGTGCCAGCAGCCAAGCGACAGGGGCAGATACGCAGTATTTT | TRBD1 | TRBV3-1/TRBV3-2 | . | TRBJ2-3 | 14
CASSSGLGETQYF | TGTGCCAGTAGTTCGGGGCTGGGAGAGACCCAGTACTTC | . | TRBV19 | once | TRBJ2-5 | 13
CAWSVLAIDNEQFF | TGTGCCTGGAGTGTGCTAGCTATTGACAATGAGCAGTTCTTC | . | TRBV30 | . | TRBJ2-1 | 14
CASSQDRDTQYF | TGCGCCAGCAGCCAAGATCGAGATACGCAGTATTTT | . | TRBV4-1 | . | TRBJ2-3 | 12
CATSRDRPGGHGSNSPLHF | TGTGCCACCAGCAGAGATCGCCCGGGGGGACACGGTAGTAATTCACCCCTCCACTTT | . | TRBV15 | once | TRBJ1-6 | 19
CASSMAGTATNEKLFF | TGTGCCAGTAGTATGGCCGGGACAGCAACTAATGAAAAACTGTTTTTT | TRBD1 | TRBV19 | . | TRBJ1-4 | 16
CASSLFNEQFF | TGCGCCAGCAGCTTGTTTAATGAGCAGTTCTTC | . | TRBV5-1 | . | TRBJ2-1 | 11
CASSEPGAYEQYF | TGCGCCAGCAGTGAACCGGGGGCCTACGAGCAGTACTTC | . | TRBV10-1 | once | TRBJ2-7 | 13
CASSIRTGGGYGYTF | TGTGCCAGTAGTATCCGGACAGGGGGCGGCTATGGCTACACCTTC | TRBD1 | TRBV19 | . | TRBJ1-2 | 15
CASSLGSDRRQYF | TGTGCCAGCAGCTTAGGATCCGACAGGAGGCAGTACTTC | . | TRBV7-9 | . | TRBJ2-7 | 13